The next 14 T cell receptor beta chains were all read from a single sample in a study of Graves' ophthalmopathy and Graves' hyperthyroidism. Amplification targeted the TCR beta CDR3 regions, with RNA transcripts as the source material. HTBI primers were used in a first-round RT-PCR, which preceded a second-round multiplex PCR. TCRdb reanalysed the multiplex PCR reads using MiXCR and keeps one entry per CDR3 protein. The sample yields tens of thousands of distinct CDR3 sequences, about half seen once. Specimen: peripheral blood. The source is an adult woman with Graves' ophthalmopathy.

This clonotype was detected only a few times. The chain uses TRBV6-4 and TRBJ1-6; TRBD1 might be the D (6 bases). The ends were cut back, 5 bases at V and 13 bases at J, with 15 bases in the middle. Germline V CDR1 and CDR2: MRHNA, SNTAGT. The CDR3 has 13 residues. CDR3 DNA: TGTGCCAGCAGTCACAGGGTCGAGTACCCCCTCCACTTT. This translates into CASSHRVEYPLHF.

The chain combines TRBV10-3 with TRBJ2-3; the match to TRBD2 covers 9 bases. The CDR3 sequence is 14 residues long. Germline assignment: CDR1 ENHRY and CDR2 SYGVKD. J gave up 4 bases and V 8 bases, and 7 bases lay outside the gene matches. The CDR3 protein is CAIGASGTADTQYF. CDR3 DNA: TGTGCCATCGGGGCTAGCGGGACGGCAGATACGCAGTATTTT.

Turning to this clonotype: Possible read error: a much larger clone is one base away. J is TRBJ2-7 and V is TRBV28; a weak D match, TRBD2 (5 bases). The CDR3 totals 13 residues. The germline V gene encodes CDR1 MDHEN and CDR2 SYDVKM. The germline V and J ends were trimmed by 3 bases and 2 bases, with 8 bases remaining between them. The CDR3: CASSFSAAYEQYF. DNA for the CDR3: TGTGCCAGCAGTTTTAGCGCTGCCTACGAGCAGTACTTC.

V is TRBV7-2 and J is TRBJ1-1; 10 positions agree with TRBD1. The germline CDR1 and CDR2 sequences are SGHTA and FQGNSA. V lost 5 bases to trimming and J lost 4 bases; unmatched junction nucleotides: 4. This CDR3 contains 14 residues. CDR3 protein: CASSDRGLGTEAFF. DNA for the CDR3: TGTGCCAGCAGCGACAGGGGGCTGGGCACTGAAGCTTTCTTT.

The chain carries TRBV27 and TRBJ2-3, with 8 nucleotides matching TRBD2. Germline CDR1 is MNHEY and CDR2 is SMNVEV (reference sequence). This CDR3 is 18 amino acids long. V lost 3 bases to trimming and J lost 3 bases; unmatched junction nucleotides: 14. The CDR3 protein is CASSFRVAGGGSTDTQYF. The CDR3 DNA reads as TGTGCCAGCAGTTTCCGGGTTGCGGGGGGAGGGTCGACAGATACGCAGTATTTT.

With respect to this clonotype: No conserved phenylalanine or tryptophan ends this CDR3, so it is likely a read error. No DNA is shown, since the ends of the CDR3 on it are uncertain; the CDR3 is the one TCRdb lists. The chain links TRBV20-1 to TRBJ1-1. Germline loops: CDR1 DFQATT, CDR2 SNEGSKA (reference sequence). Inclusive of both ends, the CDR3 amounts to 8 amino acids. CDR3 protein: CSAREASG.

V is TRBV5-1 and J is TRBJ2-3, with TRBD1 as a possible D gene (7 bases). From germline, CDR1 is SGHRS and CDR2 YFSETQ. The CDR3 spans 15 residues. V dropped 7 bases and J dropped 11 bases, with 26 bases sitting between them. The CDR3 loop is CASGQTGRLGNEQYF. In nucleotides, the CDR3 is TGCGCCAGCGGTCAGACAGGGAGGTTGGGCAATGAGCAGTATTTT.

This clonotype was detected once. The rearrangement uses TRBV20-1 and TRBJ2-4; TRBD2 agrees at 8 bases. The CDR3 covers 15 residues. Trimming took 0 bases from V and 12 from J; bases not matched to a gene: 13. CDR1 is DFQATT, CDR2 SNEGSKA, per germline (reference sequence). The CDR3 DNA reads as TGCAGTGCTAGAGATTCCTTGGGCAGGACTAGCAATCAGTACTTC. Its protein is CSARDSLGRTSNQYF.

As for this clonotype: A junction boundary mismatches the germline segment, possibly from a read error. The V and J genes are TRBV12-3 or TRBV12-4 and TRBJ2-5; either TRBD1 or TRBD2 may fit D (5 bases each). The CDR3 totals 13 residues. The CDR3 region has the DNA TGTGACAGCAGTTCCGGGACGAGGGGGACCCAGTACTTC. Protein sequence: CDSSSGTRGTQYF.

Note on this clonotype: This CDR3 is missing its conserved last phenylalanine or tryptophan, likely due to a read error. The chain has TRBV12-3 or TRBV12-4 and TRBJ2-3; 8 nucleotides align to TRBD1. The CDR3 loop spans 16 amino acids. CDR3 nucleotides: TGTGCCAGCAGTTTCTACGGACAGGGTAACACAGGTACGCAGTATCTT. Translation: CASSFYGQGNTGTQYL.

This clonotype has ten or more counts. V gene TRBV6-4 combines with J gene TRBJ2-1; D perhaps matches TRBD2 (5 bases). Germline CDR1 is MRHNA and CDR2 is SNTAGT. Trimming stripped 4 bases from V and 5 bases from J, with 18 bases between. The CDR3 spans 16 residues. CDR3 nucleotide sequence: TGTGCCAGCAGTGTAGATTATCACGGGATCAACAATGAGCAGTTCTTC. It specifies CASSVDYHGINNEQFF.

This clonotype was recorded once. The chain has TRBV7-8 and TRBJ2-7; 14 bases agree with TRBD2. Germline loops: CDR1 SGHVS, CDR2 FQNEAQ. The CDR3 length is 15 residues. V shed 5 bases, J shed 7 bases, and the junction held 7 bases outside the gene matches. CDR3 sequence reads: CASSRLAGGPKEQYF. The DNA of the CDR3 is TGTGCCAGCAGCCGACTAGCGGGAGGGCCGAAAGAGCAGTACTTC.

Concerning this clonotype: Given a much more abundant clone one base away, this may be a read error. The chain has TRBV6-5 and TRBJ2-7; D perhaps matches TRBD1 (5 bases). CDR3 length equals 18 residues. Trimming left V 0 bases short and J 6 bases short, with 24 bases between. Germline V lookup: CDR1 MNHEY, CDR2 SVGAGI. Here the CDR3 DNA reads TGTGCCAGCAGTTACTCGACTGGTGGAGATAGGGGCGCCCCCGAGCAGTACTTC. Translation gives CASSYSTGGDRGAPEQYF.

As to this clonotype: The junction departs from the called germline gene at one end, perhaps through a read error. V and J are TRBV15 and TRBJ2-3; 10 bases are shared with TRBD2. The CDR3 consists of 16 residues. CDR1 is LNHNV, CDR2 YYDKDF, per germline (reference sequence). In DNA, the CDR3 is TGTGCCACCAGCAGTGAGGCTAGCGGGAGCACGGATACGCAGTATTTT. Amino acid sequence: CATSSEASGSTDTQYF.